This passage covers 20 T cell receptor beta chains from one sample sequenced in a study of T cell responses to AZD1222 COVID-19 vaccine. Method: immunoSEQ multiplex PCR; TCRdb's copy keeps in-frame clones and lacks some. Of some 150,000 clones listed, around four fifths are singletons. Sequencing used peripheral blood, obtained on day 0 of MenACWY control vaccination. The receptors shown here come from an adult in good health.

The chain uses TRBV19 and TRBJ2-7; D might be TRBD1 (6 bases). The V gene's germline CDR1 is LNHDA and CDR2 SQIVND (reference sequence). The germline V and J ends were trimmed by 6 bases and 4 bases, with 19 bases remaining between them. This CDR3 spans 15 amino acids. In DNA, the CDR3 is TGTGCCAGTAGCCAACTCGGACAGAGCCCTTACGAGCAGTACTTC. Translation gives CASSQLGQSPYEQYF.

The chain links TRBV28 to TRBJ2-2; D call uncertain. Trimming left V 5 bases short and J 0 bases short, with 7 bases between. Germline V lookup: CDR1 MDHEN, CDR2 SYDVKM. The CDR3 totals 14 residues. CDR3 protein: CASSTVPNTGELFF. The CDR3 nucleotides are TGTGCCAGCAGTACAGTGCCGAACACCGGGGAGCTGTTTTTT.

The J gene is TRBJ1-2, the V gene TRBV5-1; a possible D gene is TRBD1 (5 bases). This CDR3 contains 15 residues. V lost 0 bases, J lost 0 bases, and 9 bases lay in between. The germline V gene has CDR1 SGHRS and CDR2 YFSETQ. CDR3 protein: CASSLAGTANYGYTF. The DNA of the CDR3 is TGCGCCAGCAGCTTGGCGGGGACCGCTAACTATGGCTACACCTTC.

The genes are TRBV11-2 and TRBJ1-1, with D uncertain. This CDR3 has 16 amino acids. The V end lost 0 bases, the J end lost 0 bases, and 11 bases lay between the germline ends. CDR1 and CDR2 (germline): SGHAT, FQNNGV. CDR3 nucleotide sequence: TGTGCCAGCAGCTTAGATCTAGCCAGCATGAACACTGAAGCTTTCTTT. Its translation is CASSLDLASMNTEAFF.

The CDR3 nucleotides are TGTGCCAGCAGTTTCACCGGGACGGCCACTAACTATGGCTACACCTTC. Translating it yields CASSFTGTATNYGYTF. The chain carries TRBV28 and TRBJ1-2, with D maybe TRBD1 (5 bases). This CDR3 has 16 amino acids. Germline assignment: CDR1 MDHEN and CDR2 SYDVKM. The V end lost 3 bases, the J end lost 0 bases, and 14 bases lay between the germline ends.

This chain joins TRBV4-1 and TRBJ2-1; TRBD1 matches at 7 bases. The V and J ends lost 4 bases and 0 bases, in that order; junction bases with no gene match: 3. Germline CDR1 and CDR2: MGHRA and YSYEKL. The CDR3 has 15 amino acids. CDR3 in DNA: TGCGCCAGCAGCCCGGGACAGAACTCCTACAATGAGCAGTTCTTC. Amino acids: CASSPGQNSYNEQFF.

V gene TRBV12-3 or TRBV12-4 combines with J gene TRBJ2-7; the match to TRBD1 covers 7 bases. The trim removed 6 bases at V and 3 bases at J, leaving 5 bases unmatched. This CDR3 region has 13 residues. CDR3 protein: CASRLGQVYEQYF. The CDR3 DNA follows: TGTGCCAGCAGGCTAGGACAGGTCTACGAGCAGTACTTC.

Regarding this clone: The sample carries other DNA sequences with the same CDR3. The V call is TRBV28, the J call TRBJ1-5, with D unresolved. CDR1 MDHEN and CDR2 SYDVKM come from the germline V gene. V was cut by 4 bases and J by 0 bases, with 4 bases left in between. This CDR3 has 13 residues. CDR3 residues: CASSSDSNQPQHF. The CDR3 nucleotides are TGTGCCAGCAGTTCAGATAGCAATCAGCCCCAGCATTTT.

A single count supports this clone. The V gene is TRBV3-1 (or the pseudogene TRBV3-2), the J gene TRBJ2-7; D gene uncertain. Germline CDR1 is LGHDT and CDR2 is YNNKEL (reference sequence). The CDR3 is made up of 16 amino acids. Deletions cut 1 base from V and 1 base from J, with 14 bases between. The chain's CDR3 is CASSQVWQPTSYEQYF. CDR3 sequence (DNA): TGTGCCAGCAGCCAAGTCTGGCAGCCGACATCCTACGAGCAGTACTTC.

This chain uses TRBV7-3 with TRBJ2-3, with TRBD2 matching over 12 bases. CDR3 size: 19 residues. Per germline, CDR1 SGHTA and CDR2 FQGTGA. V dropped 4 bases and J dropped 2; count of bases not matched to a gene: 13. The CDR3 nucleotides read TGTGCCAGCAGCTCTAGCCGGACTAGCGGGATCTCTAACACAGATACGCAGTATTTT. It yields the protein CASSSSRTSGISNTDTQYF.

V gene TRBV7-3 combines with J gene TRBJ1-4; D remains unclear. CDR1 is SGHTA and CDR2 is FQGTGA in the germline V gene. This CDR3 has 17 residues. The V and J ends lost 4 bases and 4 bases respectively, with 19 bases between them. CDR3 DNA sequence: TGTGCCAGCAGCTCATACCGGGCCTCACCGTATAATGAAAAACTGTTTTTT. Residues: CASSSYRASPYNEKLFF.

The chain employs TRBV2 and TRBJ1-1; 7 positions match TRBD1. CDR1 and CDR2 (germline): SNHLY, FYNNEI. The CDR3 contains 15 residues. Germline trimming cut 5 bases from V and 4 bases from J; bases unmatched to any gene: 10. The CDR3 spells CASSRQTGIGTEAFF. The DNA of the CDR3 is TGTGCCAGCAGTCGTCAGACAGGGATCGGCACTGAAGCTTTCTTT. Supplemented by reference TRBV2 and TRBJ1-1, the full variable domain reads EPEVTQTPSHQVTQMGQEVILRCVPISNHLYFYWYRQILGQKVEFLVSFYNNEISEKSEIFDDQFSVERPDGSNFTLKIRSTKLEDSAMYFCASSRQTGIGTEAFFGQGTRLTVV.

The rearrangement joins TRBV6-5 to TRBJ1-6; 10 bases agree with TRBD1. V shed 6 bases and J 9 bases; nucleotides not matched to a gene: 8. The CDR3 spans 15 residues. Looked up from germline, CDR1 is MNHEY and CDR2 is SVGAGI. The CDR3 bases are TGTGCCAGCAGCGCACCCGGGACAGGGGTTTCACCCCTCCACTTT. This encodes CASSAPGTGVSPLHF.

The rearrangement links TRBV5-1 to TRBJ2-2; 8 nucleotides line up with TRBD2. V was pared by 2 bases and J by 1 base, with 4 bases of the junction left unmatched. The CDR3 consists of 16 residues. CDR1 SGHRS and CDR2 YFSETQ come from the germline V gene. DNA for the CDR3: TGCGCCAGCAGCTTTAGCGGGACAATGAACACCGGGGAGCTGTTTTTT. It codes for CASSFSGTMNTGELFF.

The chain recombines TRBV6-5 with TRBJ2-2, with 8 bases aligning to TRBD1. Germline assignment: CDR1 MNHEY and CDR2 SVGAGI. V lost 6 bases, J lost 5 bases, and 8 bases stayed unmatched. The CDR3 sequence is 15 residues long. CDR3 sequence reads: CASRRDRIETGELFF. DNA of the CDR3: TGTGCCAGCAGGAGGGACAGGATTGAGACCGGGGAGCTGTTTTTT.

This clone was observed a handful of times. The gene calls are TRBV7-9 and TRBJ2-1; D is unclear. Germline V lookup: CDR1 SEHNR, CDR2 FQNEAQ (reference sequence). The V and J ends lost 2 bases and 8 bases respectively, with 4 bases between them. The CDR3 has 11 amino acids. The CDR3 sequence is CASSLIDEQFF. DNA for the CDR3: TGTGCCAGCAGCTTAATCGATGAGCAGTTCTTC.

The chain has TRBV5-1 and TRBJ2-2, with a possible D match to TRBD2 (5 bases). V gave up 0 bases and J gave up 1 base, with 10 bases separating them. The CDR3 spans 16 residues. Per the germline V gene, CDR1 is SGHRS and CDR2 is YFSETQ. The CDR3 sequence is CASSLARGVNTGELFF. CDR3 coding DNA: TGCGCCAGCAGCTTGGCCCGGGGTGTGAACACCGGGGAGCTGTTTTTT. Looking up the rest from reference TRBV5-1 and TRBJ2-2 gives the full variable domain: KAGVTQTPRYLIKTRGQQVTLSCSPISGHRSVSWYQQTPGQGLQFLFEYFSETQRNKGNFPGRFSGRQFSNSRSEMNVSTLELGDSALYLCASSLARGVNTGELFFGEGSRLTVL.

V and J are TRBV7-8 and TRBJ2-4, with 7 bases lining up with TRBD2. The CDR3 runs to 16 residues. Trimming at V came to 2 bases and at J to 7 bases, leaving 11 bases not matched to a gene. Looked up from germline, CDR1 is SGHVS and CDR2 is FQNEAQ. The CDR3 region has the DNA TGTGCCAGCAGCTTATCCAGGGAGGGATTGGGGAACATTCAGTACTTC. This sequence encodes CASSLSREGLGNIQYF.

This chain joins TRBV6-5 and TRBJ2-1, with D perhaps matching TRBD1 (6 bases). Germline V CDR1 and CDR2: MNHEY, SVGAGI. Between the trimmed V and J ends, which lost 4 bases and 5 bases, there was a span of 15 bases. The CDR3 loop spans 15 amino acids. The CDR3 sequence: CASSWGLGLNNEQFF. The DNA of the CDR3 is TGTGCCAGCAGTTGGGGGCTAGGCCTAAACAATGAGCAGTTCTTC.

The chain has TRBV25-1 and TRBJ1-5; D is perhaps TRBD1 (6 bases). The V end was cut by 2 bases, the J end by 5 bases, with 10 bases between. The V gene's germline CDR1 is MGHDK and CDR2 SYGVNS. The CDR3 totals 14 residues. The CDR3 here is CASSEGGPHQPQHF. The CDR3 nucleotides read TGTGCCAGCAGTGAAGGGGGGCCCCATCAGCCCCAGCATTTT.